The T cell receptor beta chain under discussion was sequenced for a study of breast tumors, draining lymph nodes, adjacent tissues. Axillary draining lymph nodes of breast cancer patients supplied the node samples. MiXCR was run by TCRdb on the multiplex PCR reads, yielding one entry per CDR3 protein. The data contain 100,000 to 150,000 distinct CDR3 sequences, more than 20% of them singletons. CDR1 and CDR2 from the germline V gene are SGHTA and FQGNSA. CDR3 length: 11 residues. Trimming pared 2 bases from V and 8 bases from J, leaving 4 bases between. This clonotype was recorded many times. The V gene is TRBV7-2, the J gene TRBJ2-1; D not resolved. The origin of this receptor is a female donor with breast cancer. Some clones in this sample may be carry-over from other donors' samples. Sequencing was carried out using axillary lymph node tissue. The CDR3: CASSLTYEQFF. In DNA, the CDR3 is TGTGCCAGCAGCTTAACCTATGAGCAGTTCTTC.